The 29 T cell receptor delta chains presented below share a single source sample, sequenced in a study of γδ T cells in repeated Plasmodium falciparum infection. TCRdb redid clone calling on the multiplex PCR reads using CATT. The profile shows some 100,000 delta-chain clones, more than 1.4% of them singletons. Vgamma9/Vdelta2+ and Vdelta2-negative gammadelta T cells were flow-sorted from PBMC for bulk sequencing. The sequenced sample was gamma-delta T cells from blood. Every receptor here comes from a pool of human donors (malaria-infected and uninfected, not separated).

This clone was seen only a few times. The TCRdb protein, from a much larger clone, departs from this DNA's translation at residue 10, likely by read error; the protein shown derives from the DNA. The CDR3 spells CACDAWGQDADKLIF. The DNA of the CDR3 is TGTGCCTGTGACGCCTGGGGACAGGACGCCGATAAACTCATCTTT. This sequence joins TRDV2 and TRDJ1; TRDD3 might be the D (6 bases). TCRdb supplies no J gene; here it was assigned by aligning the nucleotide sequence to germline. Trimming cost V 3 bases and J 3 bases, with 16 bases left between them. Germline-derived CDR1 and CDR2 are GEAIGNYY and EKD. The CDR3 runs 15 residues.

With regard to this clone: This probably arose from a read error, given a far larger clone one base away. Other DNA sequences in the same sample also yield this CDR3. This chain uses TRDV2 with TRDJ1; 8 bases align to TRDD3. Germline V CDR1 and CDR2: GEAIGNYY, EKD. This CDR3 comprises 19 residues. This CDR3 is CACDSFFTRTGGYTDKLIF. CDR3 bases: TGTGCCTGTGACTCGTTCTTCACGCGTACTGGGGGCTACACCGATAAGCTCATCTTT.

This clone turned up a few times. TCRdb's listed protein matches a much larger clone and diverges from this DNA's translation at residue 12, likely through a read error; the protein shown comes from the DNA. The gene calls are TRDV1 and TRDJ1; 7 bases align to TRDD3. TCRdb offers no J gene call, so here the DNA was matched to germline to obtain one. Germline V gene data show CDR1 as TSWWSYY and CDR2 as QGS. The CDR3 is 21 residues long. V dropped 3 bases and J dropped 0; count of bases not matched to a gene: 22. CDR3 region: CALGEHDPRTGAHPYTDKLIF. In nucleotides, the CDR3 is TGTGCTCTTGGGGAGCACGACCCGCGTACTGGGGCTCACCCGTACACCGATAAACTCATCTTT.

Here the CDR3 reads CALGDALPSYQVLGDHKLIF. In DNA form, the CDR3 reads TGTGCTCTTGGGGATGCGCTTCCTTCCTACCAGGTACTGGGGGACCATAAACTCATCTTT. The rearrangement uses TRDV1 and TRDJ1; D may correspond to TRDD2 or TRDD3 (9 bases each). In the absence of a J gene in TCRdb, the DNA was matched to germline to assign it here. This CDR3 comprises 20 residues. Trimming cost V 3 bases and J 6 bases, with 32 bases left between them. CDR1 is TSWWSYY and CDR2 is QGS in the germline V gene.

A note on this clone: The protein given by TCRdb reflects a much larger clone and differs at residue 11 from this DNA's translation, likely from a read error; the protein shown is the DNA's translation. The genes are TRDV1 and TRDJ1, with D perhaps matching TRDD3 (5 bases). As TCRdb names no J gene, one was assigned here on the basis of a DNA match to germline. V shed 1 base and J shed 2 bases, with 23 bases lying between them. This CDR3 is built from 19 residues. CDR1 is TSWWSYY, CDR2 QGS, per germline. DNA of the CDR3: TGTGCTCTTGGGGAACATTACGTCTCGGGGAATATTGATACCGATAAACTCATCTTT. This encodes CALGEHYVSGNIDTDKLIF.

A remark on this clone: This likely traces to a read error, being one base from a far larger clone. The same CDR3 also results from other DNA sequences found in this sample. The chain recombines TRDV2 with TRDJ1; 11 bases line up with TRDD3. The CDR3 length is 15 residues. The germline V gene has CDR1 GEAIGNYY and CDR2 EKD. The CDR3 reads CACDWGIRHTDKLIF. CDR3 nucleotides: TGTGCCTGTGACTGGGGGATACGCCACACCGATAAACTTATCTTT.

Only a few counts were recorded for this clone. Given a far larger clone just one base away, this is likely a sequencing read error. Other nucleotide sequences in the sample specify the same CDR3. J is TRDJ1 and V is TRDV3, with 13 bases that match TRDD3. Germline CDR1 TVYSNPD, CDR2 GDNSRS (reference sequence). The CDR3 sequence is 18 residues long. V lost 0 bases, J lost 0 bases, and 10 bases stayed unmatched. CDR3 in DNA: TGTGCCTTTAGTGTCCATACTGGGGGATACGGGTACACCGATAAACTCATCTTT. Protein: CAFSVHTGGYGYTDKLIF.

This clone appeared a few times. The TCRdb protein comes from a much larger clone and disagrees with this DNA's translation at residue 4, likely due to a read error; the protein given here is derived from the DNA. This rearrangement joins TRDV2 to TRDJ1, with 10 bases aligning to TRDD3. Germline V gives CDR1 GEAIGNYY, CDR2 EKD. CDR3 length: 16 residues. The CDR3 nucleotides are TGTGCCTGTGGCACCGGTACTGGGGGATACACCGATAAACTCATCTTT. This encodes CACGTGTGGYTDKLIF.

This clone was observed at least ten times. TCRdb shows a much larger clone's protein in place of this DNA's translation, and the two differ at residue 5, likely through a read error; the protein shown is translated from the DNA. This chain joins TRDV1 and TRDJ1; D is perhaps TRDD2 or TRDD3 (6 bases each). Trimming left V 3 bases short and J 0 bases short, with 29 bases between. Germline V gene lookup returns CDR1 TSWWSYY and CDR2 QGS. This CDR3 has 21 residues. CDR3 loop: CALGEHRGPTPWGEYTDKLIF. The CDR3, as DNA: TGTGCTCTTGGGGAGCACAGAGGTCCTACGCCCTGGGGAGAGTACACCGATAAACTCATCTTT.

For this clone: The TCRdb record carries a much larger clone's protein, which differs from this DNA's translation at residue 14; a read error is the likely cause, and the protein listed here is the DNA translation. This chain uses TRDV1 with TRDJ1; 9 bases line up with TRDD3. This CDR3 contains 19 residues. V dropped 2 bases and J dropped 3; count of bases not matched to a gene: 16. Germline CDR1 and CDR2: TSWWSYY and QGS. Here the CDR3 DNA reads TGTGCTCTTGGGGAAGAGGGCCCTACTCGGGGATACGGGGCCGATAAACTCATCTTT. This codes for CALGEEGPTRGYGADKLIF.

The table lists this clone with many counts. The CDR3 spells CALGPHSEPPLEFALTAQLFF. As DNA, the CDR3 is TGTGCTCTTGGGCCCCACTCGGAACCCCCCCTTGAATTCGCTTTGACAGCACAACTCTTCTTT. The chain carries TRDV1 and TRDJ2, with D unresolved. Trimming took off 5 bases at V and 0 bases at J, with 28 bases between the two ends. The CDR3 totals 21 residues. CDR1 is TSWWSYY, CDR2 QGS, per germline.

This clone was detected ten times or more. The protein given by TCRdb reflects a much larger clone and differs at residue 6 from this DNA's translation, likely from a read error; the protein shown is the DNA's translation. The V and J genes are TRDV1 and TRDJ1, with 13 bases matching TRDD3. The J gene, absent from TCRdb, was called here by matching the DNA to germline. With V trimmed by 3 bases and J by 0 bases, 16 bases remained unmatched. The CDR3 extends over 21 amino acids. Per germline, CDR1 TSWWSYY and CDR2 QGS. CDR3 in amino acids: CALGDPDGTGGYVIYTDKLIF. As DNA, the CDR3 is TGTGCTCTTGGGGATCCGGACGGTACTGGGGGATACGTCATATACACCGATAAACTCATCTTT.

In this sample, this clone turned up a few times. TCRdb has a much larger clone's protein, which differs at residue 15 from the translation of this DNA, likely because of a read error; what is shown is the protein translated from the DNA. The chain couples TRDV2 to TRDJ1; 8 bases fit TRDD3. In the absence of a J gene in TCRdb, the DNA was matched to germline to assign it here. V lost 0 bases, J lost 0 bases, and 35 bases stayed unmatched. The germline V gene has CDR1 GEAIGNYY and CDR2 EKD. The length of the CDR3 is 26 residues. Written as DNA, the CDR3 is TGTGCCTGTGACACCGTAAGGCCTCCTACTGGGCTTGGGGGATGCGCGGTGGGTCAGTACACCGATAAACTCATCTTT. Amino acid sequence: CACDTVRPPTGLGGCAVGQYTDKLIF.

In this sample, this clone is medium-sized. Other DNA sequences in the sample encode the same CDR3. The J gene is TRDJ1, the V gene TRDV2; TRDD3 is a possible D gene (5 bases). Trimming stripped 5 bases from V and 0 bases from J, with 15 bases between. CDR1 GEAIGNYY and CDR2 EKD come from the germline V gene. This CDR3 region has 15 residues. The CDR3 nucleotides read TGTGCCTGTGGTACCAGAGGGGGGTACACCGATAAACTCATCTTT. It specifies CACGTRGGYTDKLIF.

For this clone: The protein in TCRdb stems from a much larger clone and differs at residue 16 from this DNA's translation, likely a read error; here the protein is translated from the DNA. The chain links TRDV1 to TRDJ1; the match to TRDD3 covers 12 bases. Here the J gene was assigned by germline matching of the DNA, as TCRdb has none. CDR1 and CDR2 from the germline V gene are TSWWSYY and QGS. CDR3 length: 22 amino acids. J lost 0 bases, V lost 4 bases, and 21 bases had no gene match. For the CDR3, the DNA is TGTGCTCTTGGGGCCCGGATTATTACGAACTGGGGGATACAACTGCACACCGATAAACTCATCTTT. This encodes CALGARIITNWGIQLHTDKLIF.

This clone came up many times. Translating this DNA gives a protein that differs at residue 4 from the TCRdb one, which belongs to a much larger clone; a read error is likely, and the protein shown is this translation. The gene calls are TRDV2 and TRDJ1; weak D call: TRDD3 (5 bases). The CDR3 contains 17 residues. Germline-derived CDR1 and CDR2 are GEAIGNYY and EKD. Trimming left V 5 bases short and J 0 bases short, with 21 bases between. The CDR3 bases are TGTGCCTGTGGTCGCCTTGGGGTGGGGTGGGACACCGATAAACTCATCTTT. Its protein is CACGRLGVGWDTDKLIF.

A few counts support this clone. TCRdb pairs this DNA with a much larger clone's protein that differs at residue 8, likely a read error; the protein shown was translated from the DNA. The V call is TRDV1, the J call TRDJ1; D may be TRDD3 (5 bases). The CDR3 is 15 amino acids. In germline, CDR1 is TSWWSYY, CDR2 QGS. In nucleotides, the CDR3 is TGTGCTCTCGGGGAACTACTACGATCTCCGGTGGGACTCATCTTT. It specifies CALGELLRSPVGLIF.

This clone was recorded a few times. A far bigger clonotype differs at one base, so this is likely a read error. At the DNA level, this CDR3 is encoded by other sequences in the same sample as well. V gene TRDV2 combines with J gene TRDJ1, with D possibly being TRDD2 (9 bases). No J segment appears in TCRdb, so it was assigned here by matching the sequence to germline. V shed 2 bases and J shed 0 bases, with 24 bases lying between them. Germline CDR1 GEAIGNYY, CDR2 EKD. The CDR3 covers 19 residues. CDR3 region: CACDIVLPTGDTHTDKLIF. The DNA for the CDR3 is TGTGCCTGTGACATTGTCCTTCCTACTGGGGATACCCACACCGATAAACTCATCTTT.

As for this clone: A far larger clone is just one base off, so this is likely a read error. The sample carries other DNA sequences with the same CDR3. The CDR3 sequence is CACDHVLGDTETAQLFF. The CDR3 coding sequence is TGTGCCTGTGACCACGTACTGGGGGACACGGAAACAGCACAACTCTTCTTT. The chain recombines TRDV2 with TRDJ2; 9 positions match TRDD3. CDR3 length equals 17 residues. V shed 3 bases, J shed 5 bases, and the junction held 12 bases outside the gene matches. CDR1 is GEAIGNYY and CDR2 is EKD in the germline V gene.

This clone was observed a few times. This likely traces to a read error, being one base from a far larger clone. Other DNA sequences in the sample encode the same CDR3. The chain is built from TRDV1 and TRDJ1; D is perhaps TRDD3 (10 bases). The J gene, left out of TCRdb, was set here by checking the DNA against germline. The germline V gene has CDR1 TSWWSYY and CDR2 QGS. V lost 3 bases and J lost 8, with 40 bases in between. The CDR3 runs to 22 residues. CDR3 amino acids: CALGDPSLPTYWGIRISPKLIF. The CDR3 nucleotides read TGTGCTCTTGGGGATCCGAGCCTTCCTACGTACTGGGGGATTAGAATCTCCCCCAAACTCATCTTT.

This clone appeared a few times. A read error likely explains why the TCRdb protein, taken from a much larger clone, differs from this DNA's translation at residue 10; the protein shown is translated from the DNA. This rearrangement joins TRDV1 to TRDJ2, with D tentatively TRDD1 or TRDD3 (5 bases each). Here the J gene was assigned by germline matching of the DNA, as TCRdb has none. The ends were cut back, 1 base at V and 7 bases at J, with 37 bases in the middle. The CDR3 totals 23 residues. Per germline, CDR1 TSWWSYY and CDR2 QGS. The CDR3: CALGERGRIRGRRNPLEGAQLFF. The CDR3, as DNA: TGTGCTCTTGGGGAACGGGGCCGAATCCGGGGGCGGCGAAATCCCCTCGAGGGAGCACAACTCTTCTTT.

This clone was seen many times. The chain is built from TRDV1 and TRDJ1; TRDD3 might be the D (7 bases). No J gene was available from TCRdb, and it was assigned here by a germline match of the DNA. V lost 3 bases and J 0 bases, leaving 26 bases between the germline ends. CDR3 length: 20 residues. Germline values: CDR1 TSWWSYY, CDR2 QGS. This chain's CDR3 is CALGDVAFPGRGMYTDKLIF. In nucleotides, the CDR3 is TGTGCTCTTGGGGACGTTGCCTTCCCCGGTAGGGGGATGTACACCGATAAACTCATCTTT.

This clone was counted only a few times. With only one base between it and a far larger clone, this is likely a read error. Other nucleotide sequences from this sample produce the same CDR3. The chain has TRDV2 and TRDJ1; D is possibly TRDD1 (6 bases). The J gene was not available in TCRdb and was assigned here by matching the DNA to germline segments. Germline V gene sequence: CDR1 GEAIGNYY, CDR2 EKD. The CDR3 contains 14 residues. CDR3 nucleotides: TGTGCCTGTGACGGAATAGTTAACACTGATAAACTCATCTTT. This codes for CACDGIVNTDKLIF.

This clone occurred a few times. TCRdb has a much larger clone's protein, which differs at residue 4 from the translation of this DNA, likely because of a read error; what is shown is the protein translated from the DNA. CDR3 DNA: TGTGCTCTTAGGGAACGATTTACTCTAACCCTCGTGTACACCGATAAACTCATCTTT. Translating it yields CALRERFTLTLVYTDKLIF. This chain connects TRDV1 to TRDJ1; no firm D call. Germline CDR1 is TSWWSYY and CDR2 is QGS. The CDR3 is 19 residues long.

This clone was counted many times. This chain joins TRDV1 and TRDJ1; TRDD3 agrees at 8 bases. The CDR3 sequence is 21 residues long. Trimming removed 0 bases from V and 4 bases from J; junction bases left unmatched: 22. Germline CDR1 reads TSWWSYY; CDR2 reads QGS. DNA for the CDR3: TGTGCTCTTGGGGAACTAGGTGCTTCTAACCAGCCTCCCTGGGGGAGCGATAAACTCATCTTT. Protein product: CALGELGASNQPPWGSDKLIF.

Points on this clone: It is likely a read error: a sequence one base away is far more abundant. Other nucleotide sequences in the sample specify the same CDR3. The chain couples TRDV2 to TRDJ1; D unclear. The CDR3 is 17 amino acids. CDR1 and CDR2 from the germline V gene are GEAIGNYY and EKD. CDR3 sequence: CACDTVARLVYTDKLIF. CDR3 DNA sequence: TGCGCCTGTGACACAGTTGCCCGTCTGGTGTACACCGATAAACTCATCTTT.

This clone has only a few counts. The translation of this DNA and the TCRdb protein of a much larger clone differ at residue 7, probably owing to a read error; the protein shown here is translated from the DNA. The V gene is TRDV1, the J gene TRDJ1, with 11 positions matching TRDD3. TCRdb records no J gene; here it was assigned by comparing the DNA to germline. This CDR3 comprises 22 residues. The trim removed 0 bases at V and 4 bases at J, leaving 22 bases unmatched. CDR1 and CDR2 (germline): TSWWSYY, QGS. The CDR3 nucleotides are TGTGCTCTTGGGGAACTACGTCCTTCCTATCCCGCTGGGGGATACTGGGACGATAAACTCATCTTT. It translates to CALGELRPSYPAGGYWDDKLIF.

This clone was found a few times. This sequence is one base from a far larger clone and is likely a read error. The V gene is given as TRDV1, and no J gene call is available. The germline V gene encodes CDR1 TSWWSYY and CDR2 QGS. The CDR3 is 11 amino acids. The CDR3 nucleotides read TGTGCTCTTGGGGCCTGGGATAAACTCATCTTC. It specifies CALGAWDKLIF.

This clone was detected a few times. The mismatch at residue 4 between this DNA's translation and the TCRdb protein of a much larger clone likely reflects a read error; the protein shown is translated from the DNA. V and J are TRDV2 and TRDJ3; 7 positions match TRDD3. TCRdb leaves out the J gene; it was filled in here by matching the DNA to germline. This CDR3 contains 20 residues. The V gene's germline CDR1 is GEAIGNYY and CDR2 EKD. CDR3 nucleotides: TGTGCCTGTGGCACCGGTACTGGGGACTTGAGCTCCTGGGACACCCGACAGATGTTTTTC. Translating it yields CACGTGTGDLSSWDTRQMFF.